The 6 T cell receptor beta chains below all came from one sample that was sequenced in a study of blood T cell repertoires in COVID-19. Profiling relied on immunoSEQ multiplex PCR, and the TCRdb table lists in-frame clones only, not all of them. Of approximately 300,000 clones in the sample, approximately 90% were seen once. The sequencing input was peripheral blood. Receptors originate from a woman aged 45-65 years with COVID-19, enrolled during active disease.

The chain is built from TRBV3-1 (or the pseudogene TRBV3-2) and TRBJ2-3; TRBD2 matches 7 bases. CDR3 length equals 16 residues. Germline loops: CDR1 LGHDT, CDR2 YNNKEL (reference sequence). The J segment lost 6 bases and the V segment lost 1 base, leaving 10 bases of the junction unmatched. CDR3 in DNA: TGTGCCAGCAGCCAAGGGACTAGTAGTATTATGGATACGCAGTATTTT. Its translation is CASSQGTSSIMDTQYF.

The chain employs TRBV6-5 and TRBJ1-4; D call uncertain. CDR1 and CDR2 from the germline V gene are MNHEY and SVGAGI. The CDR3 is 14 amino acids. Trimming left V 8 bases short and J 3 bases short, with 13 bases between. The CDR3 region has the DNA TGTGCCAGCCGCCGGGTAGCCCCTAATGAAAAACTGTTTTTT. Translated, it gives CASRRVAPNEKLFF.

This clone was observed once. CDR3 nucleotide sequence: TGTGCCAGCAGTCCAACCCCGGGAATCTACGAGCAGTACTTC. The encoded protein is CASSPTPGIYEQYF. V is TRBV27 and J is TRBJ2-7; possible D gene TRBD2, 5 bases. Germline values: CDR1 MNHEY, CDR2 SMNVEV (reference sequence). The CDR3 extends over 14 amino acids. Trimming left V 5 bases short and J 3 bases short, with 14 bases between.

V usage is TRBV5-1 and J usage is TRBJ2-2, with 8 bases lining up with TRBD2. Germline trimming cut 2 bases from V and 6 bases from J; bases unmatched to any gene: 6. The CDR3 spans 15 residues. Germline loops: CDR1 SGHRS, CDR2 YFSETQ. The CDR3 nucleotides are TGCGCCAGCAGCTTACCGGGACTAGGCCCCGGGGAGCTGTTTTTT. Amino acids: CASSLPGLGPGELFF.

This rearrangement joins TRBV20-1 to TRBJ2-7, with no clear D. Trimming cost V 3 bases and J 1 base, with 7 bases left between them. The CDR3 is 12 residues long. From germline, CDR1 is DFQATT and CDR2 SNEGSKA (reference sequence). CDR3 DNA: TGCAGTGCTAGTTTTCCTTCCTACGAGCAGTACTTC. It encodes CSASFPSYEQYF.

On this clone: Other DNA sequences in this specimen translate into the identical CDR3. The rearrangement uses TRBV5-1 and TRBJ2-7, with D uncertain. CDR3 length: 14 amino acids. V lost 0 bases, J lost 0 bases, and 7 bases lay in between. Germline assignment: CDR1 SGHRS and CDR2 YFSETQ. CDR3 sequence (DNA): TGCGCCAGCAGCTTGGTTGGTAGCTCCTACGAGCAGTACTTC. Protein: CASSLVGSSYEQYF.